This paragraph covers one TCR beta chain sequence. This may stem from a read error, because a much larger clone lies one nucleotide away. This sample was taken from a study of CD8+CD57+ T cells in acquired aplastic anemia. The CDR3 consists of 14 residues. Germline loops: CDR1 LGHNA, CDR2 YNFKEQ. The TCR beta profiling, which covered VDJ combination and CDR3 sequence, was carried out using genomic DNA as the template. In TCRdb, the reads were re-called with MiXCR into one record per CDR3 protein. Altogether some 170,000 distinct CDR3 sequences are present, approximately 43% being singletons, with the ten largest covering 1.1%.

The sequence was collected from a human donor in good health. J is TRBJ1-2 and V is TRBV4-2, with a tentative D call TRBD1 (5 bases). Source material: sorted CD4+, CD8+, or CD8+CD57+ T cells (not recorded which) from PBMCs. The CDR3: CTSSQGVEGYGYTF. The CDR3 DNA reads as TGTACCAGCAGCCAGGGAGTTGAAGGGTATGGCTACACCTTC.